The entry below gives a single T cell receptor (beta chain) sequence along with its context. This sample was included in a study of blood T cell repertoires in COVID-19. At the level of the study: Spain, Italy and the United States supplied samples that represented acute and convalescent COVID-19. PBMCs, B-cell-depleted T cells, or T cells provided the cDNA or gDNA that made up the material.

The CDR3 covers 15 residues. Trimming removed 2 bases from V and 1 base from J; junction bases left unmatched: 3. Germline V gives CDR1 KGHSH, CDR2 LQKENI. Per the study methods: Quantification of nucleated cells was approximated via reference gene primer amplification. The table came from immunoSEQ multiplex PCR; TCRdb's copy has only in-frame clones and leaves some out. From that table come the V and J calls and clone size; the DNA was used to work out D and trimming. The profile covers around 100,000 clones, with around 87% appearing a single time and under 3% taken by the ten largest. Sequencing was done on a sample of peripheral blood. This sequence was found in a man between 45 and 60 years old with active or convalescent COVID-19. The genes are TRBV18 and TRBJ2-5, with TRBD2 matching 8 bases. The CDR3: CASSPAGGIQETQYF. CDR3 nucleotides: TGTGCCAGCTCACCAGCGGGGGGCATCCAAGAGACCCAGTACTTC. Looking up the rest from reference TRBV18 and TRBJ2-5 gives the full variable domain: NAGVMQNPRHLVRRRGQEARLRCSPMKGHSHVYWYRQLPEEGLKFMVYLQKENIIDESGMPKERFSAEFPKEGPSILRIQQVVRGDSAAYFCASSPAGGIQETQYFGPGTRLLVL.